This T cell receptor (beta chain) was recorded in a study of coeliac disease (dated 2022 in TCRdb). About the full investigation: Coeliac patients were categorised as having newly diagnosed active disease, refractory coeliac disease type I, or disease controlled by a gluten-free diet. A total of 30 or so patients were included in the full study, of whom some 22 had serologically confirmed coeliac disease and 8 were controls with non-small intestinal disorders. The study was aimed at characterising TR repertoires of small intestinal T cells in active, refractory type I and gluten-free-diet-treated coeliac disease. TRB sequencing was successfully performed on samples from 27 to 30 subjects, among which around 25 paired bulk unsorted intraepithelial and lamina propria cell samples were included. A patient counted as having refractory coeliac disease type I if there was no response to a gluten-free diet for over 12 months and the intraepithelial cells were immunophenotypically normal. Next-generation sequencing of rearranged TRB and TRG CDR3 regions was used on small intestinal lymphocyte fractions taken from coeliac and non-coeliac patients.

General conclusions and limits of the study: Published gliadin-specific TRB sequences were found in about 55% of the 18 coeliac lamina propria samples but in only 1 of 6 controls. Cross-contamination between compartments was possible, because separating intraepithelial cells from lamina propria cells did not produce high-purity fractions. TRB repertoires were mostly private, with most amino acid sequences found in only one sample, and V-gene usage showed no significant difference between disease groups. Lower clonality than in controls was observed in the TRB and TRG repertoires of active coeliac intraepithelial and lamina propria samples, suggesting that diverse T cells were recruited. The approach was considered by the authors to be unsuitable for unbiased detection of gliadin-specific T cells, as gliadin-specific T cells are scarce and rarely shared between patients.

Notes on this clone: This clone's antigen is unknown. The input lacks base qualities; no much larger clone sits a single base away.

To prepare the library, the immunoSEQ multiplex PCR assay was applied. The TR loci underwent multiplexed PCR amplification, with J gene segments targeted by reverse primers and V gene segments targeted by forward primers. The Illumina HiSeq System was used to sequence the amplified CDR3 regions. As for the authors' bioinformatics: Closely related reads were merged with a nearest-neighbour algorithm so that PCR and sequencing errors were removed and data were collapsed into unique sequences. Repertoires were summarised in terms of clonality and T cell density, with T cell density defined as TR molecules per amount of genomic DNA input. Public TRs were defined as CDR3 amino acid sequences in at least 80% of unsorted samples, then tested for differential abundance between coeliac and control samples. Each lamina propria sample was queried against a list of about 200 published gliadin-specific TRB sequences. Differences in clonality and density between disease groups were tested by Kruskal-Wallis tests, followed by Dunn post-tests. The clones in this table, taken by TCRdb from immuneACCESS, are in-frame only. Not every clone is retained; where verified, under half of the shortfall comes from an unresolved V gene, and the cause of the rest is unknown. The DNA was the basis for D and trimming; V, J and clone size are from that table. The sample table lists around 9,000 clones, over 55% of them with a count of one. The top ten constitute around 21% of the sample.

Aliquots of 400,000 to 550,000 cells were frozen in DMSO/FBS in liquid nitrogen, and one aliquot per fraction was used for sequencing. Endoscopy and small intestinal biopsy were performed in all 30 or so patients in the study. Lamina propria cells were released by collagenase digestion of the biopsy tissue left over after intraepithelial cell isolation. Genomic DNA was extracted from frozen unsorted cell fractions using the Qiagen DNeasy blood extraction kit. The source material was lamina propria lymphocytes from the gut. The sample's cell subset or site label is to be understood as: lamina propria cell (LPC) fraction of small intestinal biopsy. This clonotype was obtained from a woman aged 60-70 years with celiac disease.

The sequenced DNA is TGTGCCAGCAATTACCGGGAACTGCGCACTGAAGCTTTCTTT. Its protein reads: CASNYRELRTEAFF. This chain is built from TRBV6-1 and TRBJ1-1, with the D gene too uncertain to name. The CDR3 contains 14 residues, cysteine and phenylalanine counted. The only DNA kept is the CDR3, 42 bases in frame from the first base. The germline V gene specifies MNHNS as CDR1 and SASEGT as CDR2. The germline ends are 16 bases apart after V is trimmed by 7 bases and J by 4 bases.